A selection of T cell receptor beta chains follows, all from one sample in a study of blood T cell repertoires in COVID-19. This table comes from immunoSEQ multiplex PCR, and its TCRdb copy is limited to in-frame clones, with some not included. The sample lists 120,000 to 150,000 clones; 75% to 90% were seen once. Sequences were obtained from peripheral blood. The receptor source for this set is a man of 80 years or more with acute or convalescent COVID-19. Both conserved end residues are part of each CDR3. D genes are given only for firm matches. Rows may omit the clone size; those that give it use once, few, many or a size class.

V gene: TRBV7-9
J gene: TRBJ1-2
clone size: NA
D gene: TRBD1
CDR3 DNA: TGTGCCAGCAGCCTATCGGACAGGGCACCGTTCACTAACTATGGCTACACCTTC
CDR3 protein: CASSLSDRAPFTNYGYTF

V gene: TRBV7-6
J gene: TRBJ2-3
clone size: NA
D gene: TRBD1
CDR3 DNA: TGTGCCAGCAGCTACAGGGGGCATGTAGATACGCAGTATTTT
CDR3 protein: CASSYRGHVDTQYF

V gene: TRBV19
J gene: TRBJ1-5
clone size: few
D gene: NA
CDR3 DNA: TGTGCCAGTAGTATAGGGCGTCCGGAGCAGCCCCAGCATTTT
CDR3 protein: CASSIGRPEQPQHF

V gene: TRBV11-2
J gene: TRBJ2-3
clone size: few
D gene: TRBD2
CDR3 DNA: TGTGCCAGCAGCTCTAGCGGGAGATTCACAGATACGCAGTATTTT
CDR3 protein: CASSSSGRFTDTQYF

V gene: TRBV18
J gene: TRBJ1-5
clone size: NA
D gene: TRBD1
CDR3 DNA: TGTGCCAGCTCACCGGACAGGGTGGGCAATCAGCCCCAGCATTTT
CDR3 protein: CASSPDRVGNQPQHF

V gene: TRBV5-4
J gene: TRBJ1-3
clone size: NA
D gene: NA
CDR3 DNA: TGTGCCAGCAGCTTGTTAACTGGAAACACCATATATTTT
CDR3 protein: CASSLLTGNTIYF

V gene: TRBV12-3/TRBV12-4
J gene: TRBJ2-7
clone size: NA
D gene: TRBD1
CDR3 DNA: TGTGCCAGCAGTCCCGGGACAGGGAACGAGCAGTACTTC
CDR3 protein: CASSPGTGNEQYF

V gene: TRBV27
J gene: TRBJ1-5
clone size: NA
D gene: NA
CDR3 DNA: TGTGCCAGCAGTTTAACCGACAGGAATCAGCCCCAGCATTTT
CDR3 protein: CASSLTDRNQPQHF

V gene: TRBV5-5
J gene: TRBJ1-5
clone size: NA
D gene: NA
CDR3 DNA: TGTGCCAGCAGCCAGTGGCTGGGGCTTGGCAATCAGCCCCAGCATTTT
CDR3 protein: CASSQWLGLGNQPQHF

V gene: TRBV6-2/TRBV6-3
J gene: TRBJ2-2
clone size: NA
D gene: TRBD2
CDR3 DNA: TGTGCCAGCAGTTACTCTGGAGCGGGGGCTACCGGGGAGCTGTTTTTT
CDR3 protein: CASSYSGAGATGELFF

V gene: TRBV4-1
J gene: TRBJ1-2
clone size: NA
D gene: NA
CDR3 DNA: TGCGCCAGCAGCCAAGGTCGGTCAGGGGAAGCTAACTATGGCTACACCTTC
CDR3 protein: CASSQGRSGEANYGYTF

V gene: TRBV3-1/TRBV3-2
J gene: TRBJ1-6
clone size: few
D gene: TRBD1
CDR3 DNA: TGTGCCAGCAGCCCGACAGGGGGGGATTCACCCCTCCACTTT
CDR3 protein: CASSPTGGDSPLHF

V gene: TRBV7-9
J gene: TRBJ2-7
clone size: NA
D gene: TRBD2
CDR3 DNA: TGTGCCAGCAGCAAGACTAGCCGCGAGCAGTACTTC
CDR3 protein: CASSKTSREQYF

V gene: TRBV28
J gene: TRBJ2-7
clone size: few
D gene: TRBD2
CDR3 DNA: TGTGCCAGCAGTGGGGGGACTAGCGGTTACGAGCAGTACTTC
CDR3 protein: CASSGGTSGYEQYF

V gene: TRBV6-2/TRBV6-3
J gene: TRBJ2-1
clone size: few
D gene: NA
CDR3 DNA: TGTGCCAGCAGTTACTCGATAATTCTGGCACAGCAGTTCTTC
CDR3 protein: CASSYSIILAQQFF

V gene: TRBV7-7
J gene: TRBJ2-2
clone size: NA
D gene: TRBD1
CDR3 DNA: TGTGCTAGCAGCTTAGTCGCCACAGGGGGCGCGAACACCGGGGAGCTGTTTTTT
CDR3 protein: CASSLVATGGANTGELFF

V gene: TRBV30
J gene: TRBJ2-1
clone size: NA
D gene: NA
CDR3 DNA: TGTGCCGGAGGTAGGCATGAGCAGTTCTTC
CDR3 protein: CAGGRHEQFF

V gene: TRBV7-9
J gene: TRBJ2-7
clone size: few
D gene: NA
CDR3 DNA: TGTGCCAGCAGCCCCTCCCGTGGAGGCGAGCAGTACTTC
CDR3 protein: CASSPSRGGEQYF

V gene: TRBV5-1
J gene: TRBJ1-4
clone size: NA
D gene: NA
CDR3 DNA: TGCGCCAGCAGCTTGAATGCAGGGACTAATGAAAAACTGTTTTTT
CDR3 protein: CASSLNAGTNEKLFF

V gene: TRBV5-6
J gene: TRBJ2-3
clone size: NA
D gene: NA
CDR3 DNA: TGTGCCAGCAGCCTATGGGCACAGGATACGCAGTATTTT
CDR3 protein: CASSLWAQDTQYF

V gene: TRBV5-1
J gene: TRBJ2-1
clone size: NA
D gene: NA
CDR3 DNA: TGCGCCAGCAGCCTCCGGACTGAAACCAATGAGCAGTTCTTC
CDR3 protein: CASSLRTETNEQFF

V gene: TRBV6-5
J gene: TRBJ2-7
clone size: NA
D gene: NA
CDR3 DNA: TGTGCCAGCAGCTGGGGCAGCTCCTACGAGCAGTACTTC
CDR3 protein: CASSWGSSYEQYF

V gene: TRBV7-2
J gene: TRBJ2-7
clone size: NA
D gene: TRBD2
CDR3 DNA: TGTGCCAGCAGCTTACTAGCGGGCTACGAGCAGTACTTC
CDR3 protein: CASSLLAGYEQYF

V gene: TRBV19
J gene: TRBJ1-4
clone size: NA
D gene: NA
CDR3 DNA: TGTGCCAGTAGTAAAGGGACTGCGGCTAATGAAAAACTGTTTTTT
CDR3 protein: CASSKGTAANEKLFF

V gene: TRBV3-1/TRBV3-2
J gene: TRBJ2-7
clone size: once
D gene: TRBD1
CDR3 DNA: TGTGCCAGCAGCCAAGATTGGGGGACAGGCATCTACGAGCAGTACTTC
CDR3 protein: CASSQDWGTGIYEQYF

V gene: TRBV7-2
J gene: TRBJ2-7
clone size: NA
D gene: NA
CDR3 DNA: TGTGCCAGCAGCTTAGTGTGGGGCTCCAGGGCGGGGAGCGAGCAGTACTTC
CDR3 protein: CASSLVWGSRAGSEQYF

V gene: TRBV7-9
J gene: TRBJ2-7
clone size: NA
D gene: TRBD2
CDR3 DNA: TGTGCCAGCAGCAAAGGACTAGCGGGGGGGATTTACGAGCAGTACTTC
CDR3 protein: CASSKGLAGGIYEQYF

V gene: TRBV21-1
J gene: TRBJ2-1
clone size: NA
D gene: NA
CDR3 DNA: TGTGCCAGCGGAAGCGCGCGGACAGAATACAATGAGCAGTTCTTC
CDR3 protein: CASGSARTEYNEQFF

V gene: TRBV30
J gene: TRBJ1-2
clone size: NA
D gene: TRBD1
CDR3 DNA: TGTGCCTGGAGTGGACAGGGGGCATATGGCTACACCTTC
CDR3 protein: CAWSGQGAYGYTF

V gene: TRBV2
J gene: TRBJ2-2
clone size: once
D gene: TRBD1
CDR3 DNA: TGTGCCAGCAGAGAGGACAGGTCCGGGGAGCTGTTTTTT
CDR3 protein: CASREDRSGELFF

V gene: TRBV5-1
J gene: TRBJ2-7
clone size: NA
D gene: NA
CDR3 DNA: TGCGCCAGCAGCCCAGCCCCCCTAGAGAATCCCCACGAGCAGTACTTC
CDR3 protein: CASSPAPLENPHEQYF

V gene: TRBV10-3
J gene: TRBJ2-2
clone size: NA
D gene: TRBD2
CDR3 DNA: TGTGCCATCCCCCGCGGGGGGGCCTTAGACACCGGGGAGCTGTTTTTT
CDR3 protein: CAIPRGGALDTGELFF

V gene: TRBV5-1
J gene: TRBJ2-5
clone size: NA
D gene: TRBD2
CDR3 DNA: TGCGCCAGCAGCTTGGCACCGGGACTAACAGAGACCCAGTACTTC
CDR3 protein: CASSLAPGLTETQYF

V gene: TRBV5-1
J gene: TRBJ2-7
clone size: NA
D gene: TRBD2
CDR3 DNA: TGCGCCAGCAGCTTGACTAGCGGGCAGTACGAGCAGTACTTC
CDR3 protein: CASSLTSGQYEQYF